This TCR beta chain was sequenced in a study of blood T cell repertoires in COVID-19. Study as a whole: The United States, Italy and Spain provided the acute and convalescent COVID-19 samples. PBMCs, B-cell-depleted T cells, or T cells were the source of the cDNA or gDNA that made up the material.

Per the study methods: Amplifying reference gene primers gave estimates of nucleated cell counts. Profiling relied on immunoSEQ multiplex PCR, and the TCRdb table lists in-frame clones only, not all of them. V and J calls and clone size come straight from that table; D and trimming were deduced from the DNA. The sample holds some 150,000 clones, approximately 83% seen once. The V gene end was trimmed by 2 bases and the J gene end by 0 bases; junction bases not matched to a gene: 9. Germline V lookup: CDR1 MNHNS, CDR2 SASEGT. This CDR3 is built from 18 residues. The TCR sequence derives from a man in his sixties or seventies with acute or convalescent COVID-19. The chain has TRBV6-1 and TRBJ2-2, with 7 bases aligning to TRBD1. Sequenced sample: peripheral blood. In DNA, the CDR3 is TGTGCCAGCAGTGAAATCCCATCCGGGACAGCGAACACCGGGGAGCTGTTTTTT. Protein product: CASSEIPSGTANTGELFF.